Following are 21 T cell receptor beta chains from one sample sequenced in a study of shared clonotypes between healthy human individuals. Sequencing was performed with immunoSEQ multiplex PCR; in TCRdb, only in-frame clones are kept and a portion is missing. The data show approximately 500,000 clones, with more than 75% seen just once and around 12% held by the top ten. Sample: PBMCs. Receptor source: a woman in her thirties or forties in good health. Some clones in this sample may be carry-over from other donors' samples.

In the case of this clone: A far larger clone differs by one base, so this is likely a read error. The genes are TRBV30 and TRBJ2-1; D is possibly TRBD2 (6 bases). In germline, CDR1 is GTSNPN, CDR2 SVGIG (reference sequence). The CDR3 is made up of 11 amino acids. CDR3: CAWSRGNVQFF. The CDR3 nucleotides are TGTGCCTGGAGCCGGGGGAATGTGCAGTTCTTC.

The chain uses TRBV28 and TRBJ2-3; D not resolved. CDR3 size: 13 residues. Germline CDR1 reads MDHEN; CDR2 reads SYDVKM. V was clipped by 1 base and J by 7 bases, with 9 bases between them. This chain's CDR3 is CASSLSPLNTQYF. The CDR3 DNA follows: TGTGCCAGCAGTTTATCCCCCCTGAATACGCAGTATTTT.

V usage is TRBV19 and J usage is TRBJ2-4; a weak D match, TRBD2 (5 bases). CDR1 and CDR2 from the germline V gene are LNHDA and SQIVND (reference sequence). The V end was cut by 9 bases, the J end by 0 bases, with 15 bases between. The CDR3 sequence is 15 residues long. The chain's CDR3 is CASTTGSLAKNIQYF. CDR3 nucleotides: TGTGCCAGCACCACTGGGAGTCTAGCCAAAAACATTCAGTACTTC.

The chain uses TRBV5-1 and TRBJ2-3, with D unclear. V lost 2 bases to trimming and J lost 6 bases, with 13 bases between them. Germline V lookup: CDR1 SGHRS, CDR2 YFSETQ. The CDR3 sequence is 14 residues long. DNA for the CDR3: TGCGCCAGCAGCTTTTCCTTGTTAGGGGATACGCAGTATTTT. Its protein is CASSFSLLGDTQYF.

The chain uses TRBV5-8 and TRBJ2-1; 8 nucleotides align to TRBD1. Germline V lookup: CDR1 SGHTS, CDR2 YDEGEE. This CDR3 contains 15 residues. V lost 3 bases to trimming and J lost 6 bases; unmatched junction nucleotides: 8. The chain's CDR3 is CASSSGSGQGNEQFF. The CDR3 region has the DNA TGTGCCAGCAGCTCGGGTAGTGGACAGGGCAATGAGCAGTTCTTC.

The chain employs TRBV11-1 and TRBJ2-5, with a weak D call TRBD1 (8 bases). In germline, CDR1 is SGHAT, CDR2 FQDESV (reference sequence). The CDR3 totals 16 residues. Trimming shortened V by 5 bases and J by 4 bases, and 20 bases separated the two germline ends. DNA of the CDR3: TGTGCCAGCAGCGTCGGACAGGGAGGGGTTCGAGAGACCCAGTACTTC. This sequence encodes CASSVGQGGVRETQYF.

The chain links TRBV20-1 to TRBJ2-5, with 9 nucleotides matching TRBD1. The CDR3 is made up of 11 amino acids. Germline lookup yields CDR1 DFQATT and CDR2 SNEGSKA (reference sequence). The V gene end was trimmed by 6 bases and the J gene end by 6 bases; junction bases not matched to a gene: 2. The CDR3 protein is CSAGTGKTQYF. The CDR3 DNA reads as TGCAGTGCCGGGACAGGGAAGACCCAGTACTTC.

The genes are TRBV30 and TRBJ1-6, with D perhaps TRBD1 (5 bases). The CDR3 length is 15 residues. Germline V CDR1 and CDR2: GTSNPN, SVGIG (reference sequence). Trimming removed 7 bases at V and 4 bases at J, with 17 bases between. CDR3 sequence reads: CASHVTGGYNSPLHF. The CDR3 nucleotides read TGTGCCTCCCACGTCACTGGGGGGTATAATTCACCCCTCCACTTT.

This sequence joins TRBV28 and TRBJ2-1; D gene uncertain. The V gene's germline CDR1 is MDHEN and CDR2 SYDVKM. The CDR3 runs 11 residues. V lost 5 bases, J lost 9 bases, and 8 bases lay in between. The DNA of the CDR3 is TGTGCCAGCAGTCCAGAGGCTGAGCAGTTCTTC. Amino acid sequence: CASSPEAEQFF.

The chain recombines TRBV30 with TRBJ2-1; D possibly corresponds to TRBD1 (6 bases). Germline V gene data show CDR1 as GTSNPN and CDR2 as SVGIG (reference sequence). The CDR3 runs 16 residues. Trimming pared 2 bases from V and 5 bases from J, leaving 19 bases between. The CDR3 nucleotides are TGTGCCTGGAGTCAGGGAGACAGGAGATACAACAATGAGCAGTTCTTC. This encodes CAWSQGDRRYNNEQFF.

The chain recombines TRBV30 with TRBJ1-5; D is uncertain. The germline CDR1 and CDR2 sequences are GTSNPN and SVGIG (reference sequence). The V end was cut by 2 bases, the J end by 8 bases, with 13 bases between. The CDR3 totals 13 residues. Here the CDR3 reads CAWSSQVTEPQHF. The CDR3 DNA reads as TGTGCCTGGAGTTCTCAGGTTACTGAGCCCCAGCATTTT.

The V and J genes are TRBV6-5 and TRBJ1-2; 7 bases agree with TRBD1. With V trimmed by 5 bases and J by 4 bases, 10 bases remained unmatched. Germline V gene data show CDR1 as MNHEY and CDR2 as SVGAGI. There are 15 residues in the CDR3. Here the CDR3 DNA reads TGTGCCAGCAGTGTGACAGGGTTGGTGTCCTATGGCTACACCTTC. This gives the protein CASSVTGLVSYGYTF.

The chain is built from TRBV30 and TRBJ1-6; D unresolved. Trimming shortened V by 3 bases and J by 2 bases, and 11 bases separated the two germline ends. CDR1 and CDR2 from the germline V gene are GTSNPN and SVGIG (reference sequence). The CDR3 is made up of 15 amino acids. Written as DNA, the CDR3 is TGTGCCTGGAGGGAACTGGAGCCCTATAATTCACCCCTCCACTTT. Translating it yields CAWRELEPYNSPLHF.

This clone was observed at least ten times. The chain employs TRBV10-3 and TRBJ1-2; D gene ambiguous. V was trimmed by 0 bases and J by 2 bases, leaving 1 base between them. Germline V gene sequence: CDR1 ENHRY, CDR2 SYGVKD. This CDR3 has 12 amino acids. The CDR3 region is CAISESNYGYTF. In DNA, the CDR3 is TGTGCCATCAGTGAGTCAAACTATGGCTACACCTTC.

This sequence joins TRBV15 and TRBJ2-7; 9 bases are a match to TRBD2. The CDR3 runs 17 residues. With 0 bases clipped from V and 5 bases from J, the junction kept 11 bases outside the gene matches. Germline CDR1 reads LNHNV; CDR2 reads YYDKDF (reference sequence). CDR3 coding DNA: TGTGCCACCAGCAGAGAAAGGGTTAGCGGGAGTGGCGACGAGCAGTACTTC. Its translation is CATSRERVSGSGDEQYF.

In nucleotides, the CDR3 is TGTGCCAGTAGTATTGATGCAGTTGGGGCCAACGTCCTGACTTTC. This gives the protein CASSIDAVGANVLTF. This rearrangement joins TRBV19 to TRBJ2-6; no firm D call. The CDR3 is 15 residues long. The ends were cut back, 3 bases at V and 3 bases at J, with 9 bases in the middle. The germline CDR1 and CDR2 sequences are LNHDA and SQIVND (reference sequence). Full variable domain (remainder filled in from reference TRBV19 and TRBJ2-6): DGGITQSPKYLFRKEGQNVTLSCEQNLNHDAMYWYRQDPGQGLRLIYYSQIVNDFQKGDIAEGYSVSREKKESFPLTVTSAQKNPTAFYLCASSIDAVGANVLTFGAGSRLTVL.

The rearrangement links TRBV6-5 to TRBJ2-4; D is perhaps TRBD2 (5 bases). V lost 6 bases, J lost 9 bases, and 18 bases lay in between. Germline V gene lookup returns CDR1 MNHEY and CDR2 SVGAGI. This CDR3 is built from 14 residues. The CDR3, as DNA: TGTGCCAGCAGACCACCCGGATTAGAGGGCATTCAGTACTTC. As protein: CASRPPGLEGIQYF.

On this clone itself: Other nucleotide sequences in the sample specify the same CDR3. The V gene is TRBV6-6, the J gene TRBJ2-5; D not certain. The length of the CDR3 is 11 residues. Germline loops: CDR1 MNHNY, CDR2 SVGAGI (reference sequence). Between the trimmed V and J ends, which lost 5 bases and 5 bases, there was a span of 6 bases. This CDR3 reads CASSPRETQYF. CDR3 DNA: TGTGCCAGCAGTCCCAGGGAGACCCAGTACTTC.

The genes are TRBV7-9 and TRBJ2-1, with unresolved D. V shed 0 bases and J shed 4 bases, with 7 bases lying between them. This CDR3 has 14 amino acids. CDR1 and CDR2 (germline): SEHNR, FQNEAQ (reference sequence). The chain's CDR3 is CASSLASRYNEQFF. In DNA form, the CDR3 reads TGTGCCAGCAGCTTAGCTAGCAGATACAATGAGCAGTTCTTC.

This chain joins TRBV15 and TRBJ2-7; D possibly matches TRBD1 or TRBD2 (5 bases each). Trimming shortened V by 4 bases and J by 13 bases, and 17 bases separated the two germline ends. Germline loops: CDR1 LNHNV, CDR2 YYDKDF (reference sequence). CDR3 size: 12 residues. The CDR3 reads CATSTSSGRVYF. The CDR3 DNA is TGTGCCACCAGCACCTCAAGCGGCAGGGTCTACTTC.

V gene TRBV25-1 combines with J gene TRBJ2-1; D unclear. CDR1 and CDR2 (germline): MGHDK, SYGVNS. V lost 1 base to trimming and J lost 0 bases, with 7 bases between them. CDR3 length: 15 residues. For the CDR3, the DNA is TGTGCCAGCAGTGAATTCGTCAGCTCCTACAATGAGCAGTTCTTC. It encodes CASSEFVSSYNEQFF.